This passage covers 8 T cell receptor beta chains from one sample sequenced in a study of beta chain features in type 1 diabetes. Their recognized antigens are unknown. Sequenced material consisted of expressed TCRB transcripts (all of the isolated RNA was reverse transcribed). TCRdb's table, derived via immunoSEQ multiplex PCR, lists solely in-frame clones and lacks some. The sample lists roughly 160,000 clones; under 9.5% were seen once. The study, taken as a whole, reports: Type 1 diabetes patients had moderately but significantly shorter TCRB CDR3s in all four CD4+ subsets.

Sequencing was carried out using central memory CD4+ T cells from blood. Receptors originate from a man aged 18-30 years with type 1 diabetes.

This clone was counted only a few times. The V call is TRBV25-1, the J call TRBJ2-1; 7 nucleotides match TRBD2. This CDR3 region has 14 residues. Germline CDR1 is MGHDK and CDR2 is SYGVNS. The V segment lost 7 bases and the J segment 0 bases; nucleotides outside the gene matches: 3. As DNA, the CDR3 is TGTGCCAGCAAAAAGCGGGACTCCTACAATGAGCAGTTCTTC. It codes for CASKKRDSYNEQFF.

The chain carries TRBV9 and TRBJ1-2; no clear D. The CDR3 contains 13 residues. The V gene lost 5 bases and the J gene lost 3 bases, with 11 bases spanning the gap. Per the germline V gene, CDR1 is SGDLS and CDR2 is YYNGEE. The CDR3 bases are TGTGCCAGCAGGTTAGTCACCGACTATGGCTACACCTTC. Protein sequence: CASRLVTDYGYTF.

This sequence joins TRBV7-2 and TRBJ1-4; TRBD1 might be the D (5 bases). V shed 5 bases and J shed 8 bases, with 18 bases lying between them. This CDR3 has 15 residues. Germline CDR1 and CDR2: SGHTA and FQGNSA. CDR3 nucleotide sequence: TGTGCCAGCAGCCCGGAACAGGAGCGACGAGAAAAACTGTTTTTT. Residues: CASSPEQERREKLFF.

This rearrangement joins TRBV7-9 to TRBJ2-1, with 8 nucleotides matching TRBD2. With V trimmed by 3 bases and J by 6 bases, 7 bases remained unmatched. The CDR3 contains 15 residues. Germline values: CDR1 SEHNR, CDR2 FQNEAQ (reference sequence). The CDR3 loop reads CASSFGRGGGNEQFF. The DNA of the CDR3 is TGTGCCAGCAGCTTCGGGAGGGGGGGTGGCAATGAGCAGTTCTTC.

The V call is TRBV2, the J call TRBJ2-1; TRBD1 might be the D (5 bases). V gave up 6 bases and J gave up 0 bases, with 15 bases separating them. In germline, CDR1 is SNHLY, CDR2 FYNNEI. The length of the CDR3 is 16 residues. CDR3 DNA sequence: TGTGCCAGCAGGGAGCCGACAGTTTACTCCTACAATGAGCAGTTCTTC. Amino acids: CASREPTVYSYNEQFF.

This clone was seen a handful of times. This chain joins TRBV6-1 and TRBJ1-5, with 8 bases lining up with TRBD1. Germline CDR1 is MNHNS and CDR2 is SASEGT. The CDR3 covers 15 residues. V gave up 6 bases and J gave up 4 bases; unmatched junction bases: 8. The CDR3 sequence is CASSIIGQGNQPQHF. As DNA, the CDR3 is TGTGCCAGCAGCATAATCGGACAGGGAAATCAGCCCCAGCATTTT.

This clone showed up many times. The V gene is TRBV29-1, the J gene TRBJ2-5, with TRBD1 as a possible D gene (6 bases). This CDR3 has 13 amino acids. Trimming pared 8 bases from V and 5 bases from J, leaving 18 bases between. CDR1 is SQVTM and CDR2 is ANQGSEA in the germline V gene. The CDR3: CSSVGQSSETQYF. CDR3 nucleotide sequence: TGCAGCAGTGTAGGACAGAGTAGCGAGACCCAGTACTTC.

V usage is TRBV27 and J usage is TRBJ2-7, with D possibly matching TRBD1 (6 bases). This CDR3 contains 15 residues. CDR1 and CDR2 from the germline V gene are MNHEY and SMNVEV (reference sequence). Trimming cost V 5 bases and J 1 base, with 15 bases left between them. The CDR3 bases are TGTGCCAGCAGTCCAGAACAGAGGGGGTCCTACGAGCAGTACTTC. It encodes CASSPEQRGSYEQYF.